Listed here is a single T cell receptor beta chain. The sample originates from a study of blood T cell repertoires in COVID-19. The CDR3 is 15 residues long. V shed 2 bases and J shed 1 base, with 12 bases lying between them. Germline CDR1 and CDR2: SGHDT and YYEEEE. Here immunoSEQ multiplex PCR was the method, and the copy in TCRdb shows in-frame clones only, minus some. Here the sample spans nearly 250,000 clones, approximately 85% being singletons. Participants were aged about 18 to 90 years, lived in under 30 US areas, and enrolled virtually. This TCR came from a woman in her forties or fifties with acute COVID-19. The chain combines TRBV5-6 with TRBJ1-1; perhaps TRBD1 as D (5 bases). Material for sequencing was PBMCs or T cells enriched from blood (not recorded which). CDR3 nucleotide sequence: TGTGCCAGCAGCTTCCCCAGGGTACCGAACACTGAAGCTTTCTTT. It translates to CASSFPRVPNTEAFF.